The 24 T cell receptor beta chains below all came from one sample that was sequenced in a study of T cell changes during pregnancy in multiple sclerosis. Some clones are missing from TCRdb's copy, which holds only in-frame ones; the method was immunoSEQ multiplex PCR. The top ten clones hold under 6.5% of a sample with tens of thousands of clones, around 90% of them seen once. Sample: peripheral blood, taken after pregnancy. These receptors originate from a female donor in good health, enrolled as a control in a pregnancy study.

This clone was recorded a few times. The chain couples TRBV10-2 to TRBJ1-1; D unresolved. The CDR3 runs 13 residues. Trimming pared 3 bases from V and 0 bases from J, leaving 5 bases between. Germline CDR1 reads WSHSY; CDR2 reads SAAADI. The CDR3 region is CASSDQMNTEAFF. The CDR3 DNA reads as TGCGCCAGCAGTGATCAGATGAACACTGAAGCTTTCTTT.

This sequence joins TRBV13 and TRBJ2-7; 9 positions match TRBD1. CDR1 and CDR2 (germline): PRHDT, FYEKMQ (reference sequence). CDR3 length equals 15 residues. Unmatched junction bases numbered 8, after V lost 3 bases and J lost 5 bases. CDR3 DNA sequence: TGTGCCAGCAGCTTCCCGGGACAGGGATTGAACGAGCAGTACTTC. It specifies CASSFPGQGLNEQYF.

V gene TRBV6-5 combines with J gene TRBJ2-7; 7 bases align to TRBD1. Germline CDR1 is MNHEY and CDR2 is SVGAGI. The CDR3 sequence is 15 residues long. Unmatched junction bases numbered 7, after V lost 4 bases and J lost 1 base. The CDR3 DNA is TGTGCCAGCAGTTCTCTGACAGGGTTATCCTACGAGCAGTACTTC. It specifies CASSSLTGLSYEQYF.

The rearrangement links TRBV13 to TRBJ1-2, with D possibly TRBD1 on 5 matching bases. Between the trimmed V and J ends, which lost 5 bases and 4 bases, there was a span of 11 bases. Germline-derived CDR1 and CDR2 are PRHDT and FYEKMQ (reference sequence). The length of the CDR3 is 13 residues. The CDR3 loop reads CASSLTGGYGYTF. The CDR3 nucleotides read TGTGCCAGCAGCCTAACCGGGGGCTATGGCTACACCTTC.

The rearrangement links TRBV7-9 to TRBJ2-5; 16 nucleotides match TRBD2. The V and J ends lost 4 bases and 4 bases, in that order; junction bases with no gene match: 6. Germline CDR1 reads SEHNR; CDR2 reads FQNEAQ (reference sequence). This CDR3 has 17 amino acids. The CDR3 reads CASSSGTSGRALETQYF. Here the CDR3 DNA reads TGTGCCAGCAGCTCGGGGACTAGCGGGAGGGCCTTAGAGACCCAGTACTTC.

CDR3 nucleotide sequence: TGTGCCAGCAGCCCGACAGGGCGAGGGGAGCAGTACTTC. It is translated as CASSPTGRGEQYF. The chain is built from TRBV5-6 and TRBJ2-7; 7 bases agree with TRBD1. The CDR3 is made up of 13 amino acids. CDR1 is SGHDT, CDR2 YYEEEE, per germline. Trimming took 4 bases from V and 7 from J; bases not matched to a gene: 8.

V gene TRBV7-2 combines with J gene TRBJ2-1, with 7 nucleotides matching TRBD2. The CDR3 is 14 residues long. Trimming took 5 bases from V and 11 from J; bases not matched to a gene: 12. The germline V gene has CDR1 SGHTA and CDR2 FQGNSA. CDR3 coding DNA: TGTGCCAGCAGCCGAACCTCCCAAAGCGGGAAGCAGTTCTTC. Translation gives CASSRTSQSGKQFF.

This sequence joins TRBV4-1 and TRBJ2-2, with TRBD2 identical over 10 bases. The germline V gene encodes CDR1 MGHRA and CDR2 YSYEKL. V lost 0 bases, J lost 5 bases, and 9 bases stayed unmatched. The CDR3 sequence is 18 residues long. The CDR3 loop reads CASSQETAGGPRTGELFF. DNA for the CDR3: TGCGCCAGCAGCCAAGAGACAGCGGGGGGGCCGAGGACCGGGGAGCTGTTTTTT.

A single count supports this clone. V is TRBV5-1 and J is TRBJ2-7; a weak D match, TRBD2 (6 bases). Deletions cut 2 bases from V and 0 bases from J, with 15 bases between. The CDR3 loop spans 16 amino acids. Germline-derived CDR1 and CDR2 are SGHRS and YFSETQ. DNA for the CDR3: TGCGCCAGCAGCTTTCGCAGGGAGGTAGGCTCCTACGAGCAGTACTTC. Amino acids: CASSFRREVGSYEQYF.

V usage is TRBV19 and J usage is TRBJ1-4; maybe TRBD1 (5 bases). Trimming removed 4 bases from V and 8 bases from J, with 14 bases in between. This CDR3 has 14 residues. The germline V gene encodes CDR1 LNHDA and CDR2 SQIVND (reference sequence). CDR3 nucleotide sequence: TGTGCCAGTAGTAAGGCAGGAGGGGAAGAAAAACTGTTTTTT. Translation gives CASSKAGGEEKLFF.

In nucleotides, the CDR3 is TGTGCCAGCAGCCCCGTGGGGGGTCTAAGGATGAACACTGAAGCTTTCTTT. This sequence encodes CASSPVGGLRMNTEAFF. The J gene is TRBJ1-1, the V gene TRBV7-2; a possible D gene is TRBD1 (5 bases). Germline V gene sequence: CDR1 SGHTA, CDR2 FQGNSA. CDR3 length: 17 residues. V dropped 5 bases and J dropped 0 bases, with 19 bases sitting between them.

The chain joins TRBV2 to TRBJ2-4; a weak D match, TRBD2 (5 bases). CDR1 and CDR2 (germline): SNHLY, FYNNEI. Trimming took off 7 bases at V and 2 bases at J, with 12 bases between the two ends. The CDR3 totals 14 residues. This chain's CDR3 is CASNGGWPKNIQYF. The DNA for the CDR3 is TGTGCCAGCAACGGCGGGTGGCCCAAAAACATTCAGTACTTC.

The chain is built from TRBV29-1 and TRBJ1-2, with TRBD1 as a possible D gene (6 bases). This CDR3 region has 11 residues. CDR1 is SQVTM, CDR2 ANQGSEA, per germline. The CDR3: CTIGTLGDYTF. CDR3 DNA sequence: TGCACCATTGGGACATTAGGGGACTACACCTTC.

The V call is TRBV30, the J call TRBJ2-3; a weak D match, TRBD2 (7 bases). The germline V and J ends were trimmed by 2 bases and 4 bases, with 16 bases remaining between them. The V gene's germline CDR1 is GTSNPN and CDR2 SVGIG (reference sequence). This CDR3 has 15 amino acids. The CDR3 DNA is TGTGCCTGGAGTTCACGGCTAGGGGGGGCAGATACGCAGTATTTT. It codes for CAWSSRLGGADTQYF.

The chain employs TRBV6-4 and TRBJ1-1; D call uncertain. CDR3 length: 14 amino acids. Between the trimmed V and J ends, which lost 2 bases and 2 bases, there was a span of 9 bases. Germline CDR1 is MRHNA and CDR2 is SNTAGT. CDR3 amino acids: CASSDVTANTEAFF. CDR3 in DNA: TGTGCCAGCAGTGACGTAACAGCCAACACTGAAGCTTTCTTT.

The chain employs TRBV27 and TRBJ2-5; D is perhaps TRBD1 (6 bases). The germline V gene encodes CDR1 MNHEY and CDR2 SMNVEV (reference sequence). The germline V and J ends were trimmed by 4 bases and 4 bases, with 19 bases remaining between them. The CDR3 sequence is 16 residues long. The CDR3 reads CASSSSWGPLGETQYF. The DNA of the CDR3 is TGTGCCAGCAGTTCCTCCTGGGGGCCTCTGGGAGAGACCCAGTACTTC.

The chain couples TRBV7-3 to TRBJ2-1; the D gene is possibly TRBD2 (5 bases). The CDR3 extends over 14 amino acids. Looked up from germline, CDR1 is SGHTA and CDR2 is FQGTGA. Trimming left V 5 bases short and J 0 bases short, with 8 bases between. In DNA, the CDR3 is TGTGCCAGCAGCCTCCTAGCCTCCTACAATGAGCAGTTCTTC. Its translation is CASSLLASYNEQFF.

The chain is built from TRBV2 and TRBJ2-3; D is uncertain. The CDR3 length is 13 residues. Germline lookup yields CDR1 SNHLY and CDR2 FYNNEI. Trimming took 3 bases from V and 2 from J, leaving 6 bases between them. For the CDR3, the DNA is TGTGCCAGCAGTGACACTTCCACAGATACGCAGTATTTT. It translates to CASSDTSTDTQYF.

The chain couples TRBV4-1 to TRBJ2-7; maybe TRBD2 (5 bases). The ends were cut back, 3 bases at V and 2 bases at J, with 14 bases in the middle. The CDR3 extends over 15 amino acids. The germline V gene has CDR1 MGHRA and CDR2 YSYEKL. The CDR3 sequence: CASSQLLGRPYEQYF. The CDR3 DNA is TGCGCCAGCAGCCAGCTTTTGGGGAGACCCTACGAGCAGTACTTC.

The rearrangement uses TRBV5-1 and TRBJ2-7; 7 bases align to TRBD2. The CDR3 is 16 amino acids. CDR1 is SGHRS and CDR2 is YFSETQ in the germline V gene. V shed 4 bases, J shed 4 bases, and the junction held 14 bases outside the gene matches. This CDR3 reads CASSPDLGGARYEQYF. The CDR3 DNA sequence: TGCGCCAGCAGCCCGGATTTGGGAGGGGCGAGATACGAGCAGTACTTC.

This chain connects TRBV12-5 to TRBJ2-3, with D possibly matching TRBD2 (6 bases). CDR3 length: 15 residues. V was shortened by 5 bases and J by 0 bases, with 12 bases between the two germline ends. The V gene's germline CDR1 is LGHNT and CDR2 FRNRAP. The CDR3 DNA reads as TGTGCTAGTGGTCGTGGACTACAAAGCACAGATACGCAGTATTTT. This codes for CASGRGLQSTDTQYF. Full variable domain (outside the CDR3, taken from reference TRBV12-5 and TRBJ2-3): DARVTQTPRHKVTEMGQEVTMRCQPILGHNTVFWYRQTMMQGLELLAYFRNRAPLDDSGMPKDRFSAEMPDATLATLKIQPSEPRDSAVYFCASGRGLQSTDTQYFGPGTRLTVL.

In this sample, this clone turned up once. The rearrangement uses TRBV5-5 and TRBJ1-2; TRBD1 aligns across 8 bases. J lost 5 bases, V lost 0 bases, and 9 bases had no gene match. Germline loops: CDR1 SGHKS, CDR2 YYEKEE (reference sequence). The CDR3 extends over 16 amino acids. In nucleotides, the CDR3 is TGTGCCAGCAGCTTGGGTGGCGAGAGACAGGGGTATGGCTACACCTTC. It is translated as CASSLGGERQGYGYTF.

J is TRBJ1-1 and V is TRBV14, with D perhaps TRBD1 (5 bases). Trimming cost V 5 bases and J 0 bases, with 19 bases left between them. CDR3 size: 17 residues. CDR1 SGHDN and CDR2 FVKESK come from the germline V gene. CDR3 protein: CASSSRTGGVMNTEAFF. DNA of the CDR3: TGTGCCAGCAGCTCCCGGACGGGGGGGGTCATGAACACTGAAGCTTTCTTT.

The chain carries TRBV7-9 and TRBJ1-2; the match to TRBD1 covers 8 bases. The CDR3 runs 16 residues. With 0 bases clipped from V and 6 bases from J, the junction kept 9 bases outside the gene matches. Germline-derived CDR1 and CDR2 are SEHNR and FQNEAQ (reference sequence). The CDR3 spells CASSLARRDRGHGYTF. The CDR3 bases are TGTGCCAGCAGCTTAGCGCGGAGAGACAGGGGCCATGGCTACACCTTC.